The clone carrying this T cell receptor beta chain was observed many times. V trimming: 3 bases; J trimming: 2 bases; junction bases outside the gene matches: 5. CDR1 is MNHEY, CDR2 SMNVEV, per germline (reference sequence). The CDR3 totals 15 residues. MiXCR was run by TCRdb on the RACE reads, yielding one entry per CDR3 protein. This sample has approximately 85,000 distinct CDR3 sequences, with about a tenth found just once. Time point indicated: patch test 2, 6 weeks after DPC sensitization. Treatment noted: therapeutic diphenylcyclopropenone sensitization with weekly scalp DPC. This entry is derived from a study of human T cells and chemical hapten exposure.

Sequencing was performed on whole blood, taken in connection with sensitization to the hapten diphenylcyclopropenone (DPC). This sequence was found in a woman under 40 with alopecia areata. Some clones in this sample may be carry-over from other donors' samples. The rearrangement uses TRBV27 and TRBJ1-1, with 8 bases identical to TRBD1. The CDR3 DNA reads TGTGCCAGCAGTTTGACGACAGGGGTCAACACTGAAGCTTTCTTT. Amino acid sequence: CASSLTTGVNTEAFF.